This is a list of T cell receptor beta chains from one sample in a study of PD-L1 blockade in urothelial cancer. Measured with immunoSEQ multiplex PCR; TCRdb has only the in-frame clones, and not every one. The profile shows 55,000 to 70,000 clones, roughly 82% of them singletons. The sequences come from PBMCs, collected around atezolizumab (anti-PD-L1) treatment. All receptors come from a man between 65 and 85 years old with urothelial cancer. The CDR3 runs from the conserved cysteine through the conserved F or W. The D gene is left open where the match is weak. Clone size appears in some rows only: once, few, many, or a class for an expanded clone.

J gene,clone size,V gene,D gene,CDR3 protein,CDR3 DNA
TRBJ2-1,-,TRBV7-2,TRBD1,CASSLQTGGNEQFF,TGTGCCAGCAGCCTCCAGACAGGGGGAAATGAGCAGTTCTTC
TRBJ2-1,-,TRBV6-5,-,CASSYTTGTPYNEQFF,TGTGCCAGCAGTTACACAACCGGGACACCTTACAATGAGCAGTTCTTC
TRBJ1-1,-,TRBV19,-,CASSITVYEAFF,TGTGCCAGTAGTATAACGGTTTACGAAGCTTTCTTT
TRBJ2-5,few,TRBV18,-,CASSLQQETQYF,TGTGCCAGCTCACTTCAGCAAGAGACCCAGTACTTC
TRBJ1-1,-,TRBV5-1,-,CASSSQGQGTEAFF,TGCGCCAGCAGCTCACAGGGTCAGGGCACTGAAGCTTTCTTT
TRBJ2-5,-,TRBV28,TRBD1,CASSLSPGQETQYF,TGTGCCAGCAGTTTATCCCCGGGACAGGAGACCCAGTACTTC
TRBJ2-7,once,TRBV2,TRBD1,CASATGESYEQYF,TGTGCCAGCGCGACAGGGGAATCCTACGAGCAGTACTTC
TRBJ1-4,-,TRBV28,TRBD1,CASRPTGASNEKLFF,TGTGCCAGCAGACCTACAGGGGCGTCTAATGAAAAACTGTTTTTT
TRBJ2-3,once,TRBV28,-,CASSPYRVLGTDTQYF,TGTGCCAGCAGTCCCTACAGGGTATTAGGGACAGATACGCAGTATTTT
TRBJ2-7,-,TRBV27,TRBD2,CASSFRLAGGVSYEQYF,TGTGCCAGCAGTTTCCGTCTAGCGGGGGGGGTTTCCTACGAGCAGTACTTC
TRBJ2-5,-,TRBV4-1,TRBD2,CASSQPGLAGEAQYF,TGCGCCAGCAGCCAACCGGGACTAGCGGGGGAGGCCCAGTACTTC
TRBJ2-2,-,TRBV4-1,-,CASSQYRELTGELFF,TGCGCCAGCAGCCAATACCGGGAGTTGACCGGGGAGCTGTTTTTT
TRBJ1-2,once,TRBV7-2,TRBD1,CASSPLDRVDYGYTF,TGTGCCAGCAGCCCCCTGGACAGGGTTGACTATGGCTACACCTTC
TRBJ2-5,-,TRBV9,TRBD1,CASSVGDSPKYQETQYF,TGTGCCAGCAGCGTAGGGGACAGCCCAAAGTACCAAGAGACCCAGTACTTC
TRBJ2-1,few,TRBV30,-,CAWSVQANEQFF,TGTGCCTGGAGTGTACAGGCAAATGAGCAGTTCTTC
TRBJ1-4,many,TRBV9,TRBD1,CASNVGGGRGKLFF,TGTGCCAGCAACGTCGGAGGGGGCAGAGGAAAACTGTTTTTT
TRBJ2-5,-,TRBV5-4,TRBD2,CASSRGVARQPTRLYF,TGTGCCAGCAGCCGGGGGGTGGCCCGACAACCCACCCGCCTTTACTTC
TRBJ2-1,-,TRBV28,-,CASRGNKRRNEQFF,TGTGCCAGCAGAGGCAACAAGCGGAGGAATGAGCAGTTCTTC
TRBJ2-7,-,TRBV7-3,-,CASSLSAGISYEQYF,TGTGCCAGCAGCTTGTCGGCGGGGATCTCCTACGAGCAGTACTTC
TRBJ2-4,-,TRBV10-1,-,CASSAGGSKNIQYF,TGCGCCAGCAGTGCAGGGGGGTCCAAAAACATTCAGTACTTC
TRBJ2-5,-,TRBV11-2,-,CASSLEGSLYQETQYF,TGTGCCAGCAGCTTAGAGGGTAGCCTGTACCAAGAGACCCAGTACTTC
TRBJ1-1,few,TRBV6-5,-,CASMARDNTEAFF,TGTGCCAGCATGGCCAGGGATAACACTGAAGCTTTCTTT
TRBJ1-4,few,TRBV9,-,CASSVSATNEKLFF,TGTGCCAGCAGCGTAAGCGCAACTAATGAAAAACTGTTTTTT
TRBJ2-1,-,TRBV5-5,TRBD2,CASSFVRGGRNEQFF,TGTGCCAGCAGCTTTGTGCGGGGAGGGAGGAATGAGCAGTTCTTC
TRBJ2-7,-,TRBV28,-,CASRAPSRGFEQYF,TGTGCCAGCCGCGCCCCATCCAGGGGTTTCGAGCAGTACTTC
TRBJ2-7,-,TRBV29-1,TRBD2,CSVRGTSGTYEQYF,TGCAGCGTAAGAGGGACTAGCGGGACCTACGAGCAGTACTTC
TRBJ2-7,-,TRBV28,TRBD1,CASSGQGYHEQYF,TGTGCCAGCAGTGGACAGGGTTATCACGAGCAGTACTTC
TRBJ2-1,-,TRBV11-3,TRBD2,CASSLEGPTSGIYNEQFF,TGTGCCAGCAGCTTAGAAGGGCCAACTAGCGGGATCTACAATGAGCAGTTCTTC
TRBJ2-1,once,TRBV5-1,TRBD2,CASSSGLAGVVDEQFF,TGCGCCAGCAGCTCCGGACTAGCGGGAGTGGTGGATGAGCAGTTCTTC
TRBJ1-2,-,TRBV2,-,CATKSLTGSGGYTF,TGTGCCACGAAGTCCCTCACAGGGAGCGGCGGCTACACCTTC
TRBJ2-3,-,TRBV10-1,-,CASRPTGIRGTQYF,TGCGCCAGCAGGCCGACGGGGATCCGGGGTACGCAGTATTTT
TRBJ2-7,-,TRBV15,-,CATSRERDSYEQYF,TGTGCCACCAGCAGAGAGAGGGACTCCTACGAGCAGTACTTC
TRBJ1-4,-,TRBV28,-,CASSLAGDGEKLFF,TGTGCCAGCAGTTTAGCGGGGGATGGGGAAAAACTGTTTTTT
TRBJ2-5,-,TRBV12-5,-,CASGRNLAEETQYF,TGTGCTAGTGGCCGGAACCTAGCAGAAGAGACCCAGTACTTC
TRBJ2-7,-,TRBV11-2,TRBD2,CASSPLAGAGYEQYF,TGTGCCAGCAGCCCTCTAGCGGGTGCGGGCTACGAGCAGTACTTC
TRBJ1-2,-,TRBV5-4,TRBD1,CASRSGTGNYGYTF,TGTGCCAGCAGATCCGGGACAGGGAACTATGGCTACACCTTC
TRBJ1-2,few,TRBV5-4,TRBD1,CASSFPDRGTGYTF,TGTGCCAGCAGCTTCCCTGACAGGGGTACTGGCTACACCTTC
TRBJ1-5,-,TRBV28,-,CASSLQGLGPQHF,TGTGCCAGCAGTTTACAGGGGTTGGGGCCCCAGCATTTT
TRBJ1-1,-,TRBV6-1,TRBD1,CASSEAILTGVVTEAFF,TGTGCCAGCAGTGAAGCCATTTTAACAGGGGTTGTCACTGAAGCTTTCTTT
TRBJ2-1,-,TRBV5-6,TRBD1,CASSLVMAGGNEQFF,TGTGCCAGCAGCTTGGTTATGGCAGGGGGTAATGAGCAGTTCTTC
TRBJ2-2,-,TRBV2,TRBD1,CASSGTANTGELFF,TGTGCCAGCTCGGGGACAGCGAACACCGGGGAGCTGTTTTTT
TRBJ1-5,-,TRBV2,-,CASSPGWRQPQHF,TGTGCCAGCAGTCCAGGGTGGCGCCAGCCCCAGCATTTT
TRBJ1-2,once,TRBV11-2,-,CASSLEPTGKMHGYTF,TGTGCCAGCAGCTTAGAGCCGACAGGAAAAATGCATGGCTACACCTTC
TRBJ2-1,-,TRBV9,-,CASSVDGNFLYNEQFF,TGTGCCAGCAGCGTAGACGGGAATTTCCTCTACAATGAGCAGTTCTTC
TRBJ2-1,-,TRBV5-1,-,CASSSLGTSWLEQFF,TGCGCCAGCAGCTCGCTAGGGACTTCTTGGTTGGAGCAGTTCTTC
TRBJ2-1,-,TRBV5-4,TRBD2,CASSPGTSGIRSYNEQFF,TGTGCCAGCAGCCCTGGGACTAGCGGGATTCGGTCCTACAATGAGCAGTTCTTC
TRBJ2-7,once,TRBV5-4,TRBD1,CASSLAGGSEQYF,TGTGCCAGCAGCTTGGCAGGGGGAAGCGAGCAGTACTTC
TRBJ2-7,-,TRBV5-1,-,CASSLIPRQSSYEQYF,TGCGCCAGCAGCTTGATACCCAGACAGAGCTCCTACGAGCAGTACTTC
TRBJ2-1,-,TRBV30,-,CAWKQGSSYNEQFF,TGTGCCTGGAAGCAGGGGAGCTCCTACAATGAGCAGTTCTTC
TRBJ2-5,-,TRBV9,-,CASSVEEDRTQYF,TGTGCCAGCAGCGTAGAGGAGGATCGGACCCAGTACTTC
TRBJ2-5,once,TRBV10-3,-,CAIRAQETQYF,TGTGCCATCAGGGCACAAGAGACCCAGTACTTC
TRBJ1-5,-,TRBV7-6,TRBD1,CASSLGDRDEPQHF,TGTGCCAGCAGCTTAGGGGACAGGGACGAGCCCCAGCATTTT
TRBJ2-7,-,TRBV6-6,-,CASSYRDYEQYF,TGTGCCAGCAGTTACCGGGACTACGAGCAGTACTTC
TRBJ2-5,-,TRBV11-2,-,CASSFVGGEETQYF,TGTGCCAGCAGCTTCGTCGGGGGTGAAGAGACCCAGTACTTC
TRBJ1-5,-,TRBV7-8,-,CASSLATAYSNQPQHF,TGTGCCAGCAGCTTAGCAACAGCTTATAGCAATCAGCCCCAGCATTTT
TRBJ2-5,-,TRBV2,TRBD1,CASSSRQGKETQYF,TGTGCCAGCAGTTCTAGACAGGGGAAGGAGACCCAGTACTTC
TRBJ2-7,few,TRBV29-1,-,CSIIQGNLHEQYF,TGCAGCATAATACAGGGAAATCTCCACGAGCAGTACTTC
TRBJ1-2,-,TRBV4-2,TRBD1,CASSQETGALQGVYGYTF,TGTGCCAGCAGCCAAGAAACTGGGGCCTTACAGGGGGTGTATGGCTACACCTTC
TRBJ2-3,-,TRBV7-9,TRBD2,CASSLKRGGTDTQYF,TGTGCCAGCAGCTTAAAGCGGGGAGGCACAGATACGCAGTATTTT